The 2 T cell receptor beta chains given below trace back to one sample, sequenced in a study of blood T cell repertoires in COVID-19. Measured with immunoSEQ multiplex PCR; TCRdb has only the in-frame clones, and not every one. This table has just over 75,000 clones, around 88% appearing once. The sample was peripheral blood. Receptors originate from a woman older than 75 with active or convalescent COVID-19.

Here the CDR3 DNA reads TGTGCCAGCAGCTTGAGGGCCAGCGGGGGCTTTGAGACCCAGTACTTC. Its translation is CASSLRASGGFETQYF. The rearrangement joins TRBV9 to TRBJ2-5; TRBD2 matches 8 bases. The V gene end was trimmed by 4 bases and the J gene end by 5 bases; junction bases not matched to a gene: 13. Looked up from germline, CDR1 is SGDLS and CDR2 is YYNGEE. There are 16 residues in the CDR3.

This chain joins TRBV19 and TRBJ2-7; TRBD2 matches 11 bases. Germline values: CDR1 LNHDA, CDR2 SQIVND (reference sequence). The CDR3 has 17 amino acids. V was clipped by 5 bases and J by 7 bases; unmatched bases: 16. The chain's CDR3 is CASSFGLAGGRPWEQYF. The DNA of the CDR3 is TGTGCCAGTAGTTTTGGACTAGCGGGCGGCAGGCCGTGGGAGCAGTACTTC.